A single sample is the source of the 20 T cell receptor beta chains below, sequenced in a study of cytomegalovirus exposure and HLA in healthy donors. The PCR ran on 60 Vbeta and 13 Jbeta primers. Generated by immunoSEQ multiplex PCR, the TCRdb table keeps only in-frame clones and is missing some. The table has about 120,000 clones, roughly three quarters seen once. Specimen: PBMCs. All receptors come from a man under 40 in good health and CMV-seropositive.

The chain employs TRBV5-1 and TRBJ2-5, with 7 positions matching TRBD1. Germline assignment: CDR1 SGHRS and CDR2 YFSETQ. Trimming cost V 1 base and J 5 bases; bases outside gene matches: 5. This CDR3 has 14 amino acids. The CDR3 nucleotides are TGCGCCAGCAGCTTGACGACAGGGTTGGAGACCCAGTACTTC. Its translation: CASSLTTGLETQYF.

The J gene is TRBJ2-1, the V gene TRBV11-2; the D gene is possibly TRBD1 (5 bases). V dropped 4 bases and J dropped 7 bases, with 20 bases sitting between them. The CDR3 spans 16 residues. CDR1 and CDR2 from the germline V gene are SGHAT and FQNNGV. CDR3 region: CASSSAGWTTKNEQFF. DNA for the CDR3: TGTGCCAGCAGCTCGGCCGGGTGGACAACGAAGAATGAGCAGTTCTTC.

The genes are TRBV6-5 and TRBJ2-7; TRBD1 agrees at 10 bases. Germline V gene data show CDR1 as MNHEY and CDR2 as SVGAGI. The CDR3 contains 15 residues. V gave up 10 bases and J gave up 7 bases; unmatched junction bases: 16. CDR3 sequence (DNA): TGTGCCATAGATTCCTCGGCGGGACAGGGGAATGAGCAGTACTTC. It specifies CAIDSSAGQGNEQYF.

The V call is TRBV19, the J call TRBJ1-2; D not certain. Germline values: CDR1 LNHDA, CDR2 SQIVND (reference sequence). The germline V and J ends were trimmed by 8 bases and 8 bases, with 18 bases remaining between them. The CDR3 is 13 amino acids. The CDR3 DNA follows: TGTGCCAGTCGCCTGGTCCCGGGTTACGGCTACACCTTC. Its protein product is CASRLVPGYGYTF.

The chain employs TRBV7-9 and TRBJ2-7; 7 bases align to TRBD1. CDR3 length: 14 amino acids. Germline V gives CDR1 SEHNR, CDR2 FQNEAQ (reference sequence). Unmatched junction bases numbered 9, after V lost 3 bases and J lost 7 bases. CDR3 nucleotides: TGTGCCAGCAGCTTTTGGACAGGACCCTTAGAGCAGTACTTC. Translated: CASSFWTGPLEQYF.

This CDR3 reads CASSPRLASMWNIQYF. The CDR3 DNA sequence: TGTGCCAGCAGCCCCCGACTAGCGAGTATGTGGAACATTCAGTACTTC. The chain couples TRBV7-8 to TRBJ2-4; 8 bases line up with TRBD2. The germline V gene encodes CDR1 SGHVS and CDR2 FQNEAQ. This CDR3 is built from 16 residues. V was pared by 5 bases and J by 7 bases, with 13 bases of the junction left unmatched.

The rearrangement uses TRBV28 and TRBJ2-2; D may be TRBD1 (5 bases). Germline V gene sequence: CDR1 MDHEN, CDR2 SYDVKM. This CDR3 comprises 14 residues. Trimming cost V 6 bases and J 1 base, with 9 bases left between them. This CDR3 reads CASRTTGNTGELFF. The CDR3 DNA sequence: TGTGCCAGCAGAACCACAGGGAACACCGGGGAGCTGTTTTTT.

The J gene is TRBJ2-2, the V gene TRBV18; TRBD1 matches 9 bases. From germline, CDR1 is KGHSH and CDR2 LQKENI. V lost 3 bases, J lost 1 base, and 3 bases stayed unmatched. This CDR3 has 16 amino acids. The CDR3 sequence is CASSPADRGNTGELFF. The CDR3 DNA sequence: TGTGCCAGCTCACCTGCGGACAGGGGGAACACCGGGGAGCTGTTTTTT.

This clone was observed a handful of times. The chain has TRBV6-5 and TRBJ1-4, with a weak D call TRBD1 (6 bases). The CDR3 consists of 14 residues. The V gene's germline CDR1 is MNHEY and CDR2 SVGAGI. V lost 6 bases and J lost 4, with 12 bases in between. CDR3 in DNA: TGTGCCAGCAGGACCGGGACACATAATGAAAAACTGTTTTTT. Its translation: CASRTGTHNEKLFF.

In this sample, this clone turned up once. V and J are TRBV9 and TRBJ2-7, with 9 bases that match TRBD1. Germline V CDR1 and CDR2: SGDLS, YYNGEE. The length of the CDR3 is 16 residues. V was clipped by 4 bases and J by 1 base; unmatched bases: 9. The CDR3 nucleotides read TGTGCCAGCAGCACGGCACAGGGGGCGGGATCCTACGAGCAGTACTTC. Translated, it gives CASSTAQGAGSYEQYF.

This chain uses TRBV6-5 with TRBJ1-2, with 7 bases identical to TRBD1. V shed 6 bases, J shed 6 bases, and the junction held 7 bases outside the gene matches. Germline loops: CDR1 MNHEY, CDR2 SVGAGI. The CDR3 spans 13 residues. The CDR3 here is CASRPTGDHGYTF. CDR3 nucleotide sequence: TGTGCCAGCAGGCCAACAGGGGACCATGGCTACACCTTC.

The V gene is TRBV4-1, the J gene TRBJ2-7; a possible D gene is TRBD2 (6 bases). The V end lost 0 bases, the J end lost 2 bases, and 17 bases lay between the germline ends. CDR3 size: 17 residues. CDR1 is MGHRA and CDR2 is YSYEKL in the germline V gene. The chain's CDR3 is CASSQEPHITGAYEQYF. In DNA form, the CDR3 reads TGCGCCAGCAGCCAAGAGCCCCATATAACGGGAGCCTACGAGCAGTACTTC.

CDR3 coding DNA: TGTGCCAGCAGATTAAGGACAGGGACGTACAATGAGCAGTTCTTC. Its protein product is CASRLRTGTYNEQFF. J is TRBJ2-1 and V is TRBV27; 8 bases align to TRBD1. Germline lookup yields CDR1 MNHEY and CDR2 SMNVEV (reference sequence). CDR3 length: 15 residues. After removal of 6 bases from V and 4 bases from J, the junction contained 8 bases not matched to a gene.

The chain couples TRBV19 to TRBJ1-2; 7 bases map to TRBD1. The CDR3 has 12 amino acids. Looked up from germline, CDR1 is LNHDA and CDR2 is SQIVND (reference sequence). V trimming: 9 bases; J trimming: 7 bases; junction bases outside the gene matches: 8. The CDR3 loop is CASTDRVSGYTF. CDR3 sequence (DNA): TGTGCCAGCACCGACAGGGTCTCTGGCTACACCTTC.

V gene TRBV27 combines with J gene TRBJ1-2; 8 nucleotides agree with TRBD1. After removal of 2 bases from V and 5 bases from J, the junction contained 16 bases not matched to a gene. The CDR3 sequence is 18 residues long. Germline V lookup: CDR1 MNHEY, CDR2 SMNVEV (reference sequence). This CDR3 reads CASSLEAGSGGALYGYTF. The CDR3 DNA follows: TGTGCCAGCAGTTTAGAAGCAGGGTCAGGGGGCGCGTTGTATGGCTACACCTTC.

The rearrangement joins TRBV6-1 to TRBJ1-2, with a weak D call TRBD1 (6 bases). The CDR3 contains 12 residues. Trimming pared 7 bases from V and 8 bases from J, leaving 14 bases between. Germline CDR1 is MNHNS and CDR2 is SASEGT. CDR3 sequence: CASTGQGMGYTF. The CDR3 DNA reads TGTGCCAGCACCGGGCAGGGGATGGGCTACACCTTC.

With regard to this clone: Compared with germline, one end of the junction differs, possibly owing to a read error. The chain carries TRBV7-7 and TRBJ2-1; TRBD2 agrees at 7 bases. The CDR3 has 15 residues. Germline V gene data show CDR1 as SSHAT and CDR2 as FNYEAQ (reference sequence). This CDR3 is CASSLTSDLYNEQFF. As DNA, the CDR3 is TGTGCTAGCAGCTTAACTAGCGACCTATACAATGAGCAGTTCTTC.

The genes are TRBV15 and TRBJ1-4; D gene ambiguous. Trimming cost V 5 bases and J 3 bases, with 13 bases left between them. Germline assignment: CDR1 LNHNV and CDR2 YYDKDF (reference sequence). CDR3 length: 15 amino acids. The CDR3 coding sequence is TGTGCCACCAGCGTGTTTCTGCTAGCTAATGAAAAACTGTTTTTT. Protein sequence: CATSVFLLANEKLFF. Variable domain in full (rest from reference TRBV15 and TRBJ1-4): DAMVIQNPRYQVTQFGKPVTLSCSQTLNHNVMYWYQQKSSQAPKLLFHYYDKDFNNEADTPDNFQSRRPNTSFCFLDIRSPGLGDTAMYLCATSVFLLANEKLFFGSGTQLSVL.

This clone appeared once. The chain is built from TRBV5-4 and TRBJ1-1; TRBD1 aligns across 10 bases. The V segment lost 2 bases and the J segment 5 bases; nucleotides outside the gene matches: 6. CDR1 and CDR2 from the germline V gene are SGHNT and YYREEE (reference sequence). The CDR3 contains 15 residues. CDR3 protein: CASSFPTGGFTEAFF. CDR3 DNA sequence: TGTGCCAGCAGCTTCCCGACAGGGGGCTTTACTGAAGCTTTCTTT.

V and J are TRBV6-6 and TRBJ2-2; 9 bases agree with TRBD2. V lost 0 bases, J lost 4 bases, and 0 bases stayed unmatched. The CDR3 spans 15 residues. The germline CDR1 and CDR2 sequences are MNHNY and SVGAGI (reference sequence). The CDR3 is CASSYSSGSTGELFF. In nucleotides, the CDR3 is TGTGCCAGCAGTTACTCTAGCGGGAGCACCGGGGAGCTGTTTTTT.